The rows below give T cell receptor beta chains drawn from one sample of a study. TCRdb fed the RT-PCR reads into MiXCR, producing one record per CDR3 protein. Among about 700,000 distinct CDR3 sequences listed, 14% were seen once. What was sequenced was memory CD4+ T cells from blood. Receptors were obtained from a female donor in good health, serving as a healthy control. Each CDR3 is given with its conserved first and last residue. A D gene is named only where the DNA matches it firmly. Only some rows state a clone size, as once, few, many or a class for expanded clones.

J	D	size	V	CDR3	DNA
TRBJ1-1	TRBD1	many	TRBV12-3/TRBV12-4	CASSPQGFTEAFF	TGTGCCAGCAGTCCACAGGGGTTCACTGAAGCTTTCTTT
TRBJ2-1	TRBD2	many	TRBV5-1	CASSRTSGGSSYNEQFF	TGCGCCAGCAGCCGGACTAGCGGGGGCAGCTCCTACAATGAGCAGTTCTTC
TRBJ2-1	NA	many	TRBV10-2	CASTVRTYNEQFF	TGCGCCAGCACAGTTAGAACCTACAATGAGCAGTTCTTC
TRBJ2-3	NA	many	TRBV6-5	CASSYRRVDTQYF	TGTGCCAGCAGTTACCGGCGGGTTGATACGCAGTATTTT
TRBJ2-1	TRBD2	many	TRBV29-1	CSVLLAGPDEQFF	TGCAGCGTACTTTTAGCGGGGCCGGATGAGCAGTTCTTC
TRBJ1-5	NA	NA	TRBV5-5	CASPDGTNQPQHF	TGTGCCAGCCCAGACGGGACAAATCAGCCCCAGCATTTT
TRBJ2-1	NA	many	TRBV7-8	CASSLLRLLGKQFF	TGTGCCAGCAGTCTTCTTCGACTCCTCGGCAAGCAGTTCTTC
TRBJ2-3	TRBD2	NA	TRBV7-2	CASSLGLAGSADTQYF	TGTGCCAGCAGCTTGGGACTAGCGGGGAGTGCAGATACGCAGTATTTT
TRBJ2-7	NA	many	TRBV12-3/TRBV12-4	CASSFRPHEQYF	TGTGCCAGCAGTTTTAGACCCCACGAGCAGTACTTC
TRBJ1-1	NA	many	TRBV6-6	CASGKGEAFF	TGTGCCAGCGGGAAGGGGGAAGCTTTCTTT
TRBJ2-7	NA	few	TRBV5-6	CASSLAATTAYEQYF	TGTGCCAGCAGCTTGGCGGCGACGACAGCCTACGAGCAGTACTTC
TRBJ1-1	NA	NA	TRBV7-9	CASSGLGQTNTEAFF	TGTGCCAGCAGCGGACTTGGACAGACGAACACTGAAGCTTTCTTT
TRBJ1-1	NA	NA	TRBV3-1	CASSQTPSTEAFF	TGTGCCAGCAGCCAAACCCCCAGCACTGAAGCTTTCTTT
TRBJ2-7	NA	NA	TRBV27	CASSYTNGFSYEQYF	TGTGCCAGCAGTTATACCAACGGTTTTTCCTACGAGCAGTACTTC
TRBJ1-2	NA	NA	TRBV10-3	CASSKPQGSDGYTF	TGTGCCAGTAGTAAACCACAGGGTTCTGATGGCTACACCTTC
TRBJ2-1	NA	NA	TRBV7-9	CASSLVLTVRDNEQFF	TGTGCCAGCAGCTTAGTCTTGACCGTGCGGGACAATGAGCAGTTCTTC
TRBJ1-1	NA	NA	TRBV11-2	CASSLDGIAMNTEAFF	TGTGCCAGCAGCTTAGATGGTATAGCGATGAACACTGAAGCTTTCTTT
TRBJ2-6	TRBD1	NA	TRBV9	CASSVAKDRDSGANVLTF	TGTGCCAGCAGCGTAGCCAAGGACAGGGATTCTGGGGCCAACGTCCTGACTTTC